What follows are 19 T cell receptor beta chains derived from one specimen sequenced in a study of Ad26.COV2.S vaccination and SARS-CoV-2 variants. Sequencing used immunoSEQ multiplex PCR; TCRdb keeps in-frame clones, though not all of them. The sample shows some 190,000 clones, roughly 87% of them seen only once. The sequencing here drew on peripheral blood, taken after recovery from COVID-19. The source of these receptors is a human donor who had recovered from COVID-19.

The chain combines TRBV27 with TRBJ2-7, with D perhaps matching TRBD2 (5 bases). The CDR3 consists of 15 residues. Per the germline V gene, CDR1 is MNHEY and CDR2 is SMNVEV (reference sequence). V was shortened by 2 bases and J by 0 bases, with 11 bases between the two germline ends. The CDR3 reads CASSLLAQSSYEQYF. DNA for the CDR3: TGTGCCAGCAGTTTACTAGCCCAAAGCTCCTACGAGCAGTACTTC.

As for this clone: The junction differs from germline at one of its ends, possibly a read error. This chain links TRBV7-9 with TRBJ2-5, with D perhaps matching TRBD1 (5 bases). This CDR3 is built from 12 residues. In germline, CDR1 is SEHNR, CDR2 FQNEAQ (reference sequence). The CDR3 DNA sequence: TGTGCCAGCAGAAAAGGAGTGGGGCCCAAGGACTTC. Its translation: CASRKGVGPKDF.

The V call is TRBV6-6, the J call TRBJ1-2; D may be TRBD1 (5 bases). The CDR3 is 16 amino acids. In germline, CDR1 is MNHNY, CDR2 SVGAGI (reference sequence). Trimming cost V 5 bases and J 3 bases, with 19 bases left between them. In DNA, the CDR3 is TGTGCCAGCAGTGGGTGGGGGACCACGAGGGACTATGGCTACACCTTC. It encodes CASSGWGTTRDYGYTF.

The chain employs TRBV7-8 and TRBJ2-1; 13 bases align to TRBD2. This CDR3 comprises 17 residues. With 2 bases clipped from V and 4 bases from J, the junction kept 5 bases outside the gene matches. CDR1 SGHVS and CDR2 FQNEAQ come from the germline V gene. CDR3 DNA sequence: TGTGCCAGCAGCTTACTCCGACTAGCGGGAGGTTACAATGAGCAGTTCTTC. Residues: CASSLLRLAGGYNEQFF.

This rearrangement joins TRBV5-1 to TRBJ1-5, with 8 positions matching TRBD1. Germline CDR1 SGHRS, CDR2 YFSETQ. Trimming took 4 bases from V and 2 from J; bases not matched to a gene: 2. The CDR3 extends over 14 amino acids. CDR3 nucleotides: TGCGCCAGCAGCCCAGGGGGCGGCAATCAGCCCCAGCATTTT. Protein: CASSPGGGNQPQHF.

The chain carries TRBV7-2 and TRBJ2-1; 9 nucleotides line up with TRBD2. CDR3 length: 16 residues. The V gene's germline CDR1 is SGHTA and CDR2 FQGNSA. Losses at the gene ends were 5 bases for V and 4 bases for J; bases not matched to a gene: 9. The CDR3 sequence: CASSPLSGRPYNEQFF. The CDR3 DNA reads TGTGCCAGCAGCCCTTTAAGCGGGAGGCCTTACAATGAGCAGTTCTTC.

This clone was counted a single time. V gene TRBV12-5 combines with J gene TRBJ2-3; D tentatively fits TRBD1 or TRBD2 (6 bases each). The length of the CDR3 is 14 residues. Germline V gene sequence: CDR1 LGHNT, CDR2 FRNRAP. V was cut by 7 bases and J by 4 bases, with 15 bases left in between. CDR3 residues: CASAPVRGADTQYF. CDR3 coding DNA: TGTGCTAGTGCTCCAGTTAGGGGGGCAGATACGCAGTATTTT.

The chain couples TRBV29-1 to TRBJ2-1, with 10 nucleotides matching TRBD1. The ends lost 6 bases at V and 7 bases at J; junction bases unmatched: 6. CDR1 is SQVTM, CDR2 ANQGSEA, per germline. The CDR3 is made up of 13 amino acids. The CDR3 sequence is CSVSRTGGNEQFF. DNA of the CDR3: TGCAGCGTGTCCCGGACAGGGGGAAATGAGCAGTTCTTC.

V gene TRBV5-4 combines with J gene TRBJ2-7, with TRBD2 matching 14 bases. V lost 4 bases to trimming and J lost 5 bases; unmatched junction nucleotides: 5. The CDR3 has 15 residues. The germline V gene encodes CDR1 SGHNT and CDR2 YYREEE (reference sequence). This chain's CDR3 is CASSGTSGGPHEQYF. The CDR3 DNA reads as TGTGCCAGCAGCGGGACTAGCGGGGGCCCCCACGAGCAGTACTTC.

CDR3 DNA sequence: TGCAGCGTTGGGGGACAGGGTTGGCATGGCTACACCTTC. Translating gives CSVGGQGWHGYTF. The chain uses TRBV29-1 and TRBJ1-2; 9 nucleotides align to TRBD1. The CDR3 sequence is 13 residues long. J was trimmed by 6 bases and V by 4 bases; bases with no gene match: 6. The germline V gene has CDR1 SQVTM and CDR2 ANQGSEA.

Ten or more counts support this clone. The CDR3 DNA reads TGTGCCAGCAGTGATAGCGGGAGTCTTGGGGAGCAGTACTTC. Amino acids: CASSDSGSLGEQYF. V and J are TRBV2 and TRBJ2-7; TRBD2 matches 9 bases. V was pared by 3 bases and J by 7 bases, with 7 bases of the junction left unmatched. CDR1 is SNHLY, CDR2 FYNNEI, per germline. This CDR3 has 14 residues.

V usage is TRBV2 and J usage is TRBJ1-5; no definite D call. Germline V CDR1 and CDR2: SNHLY, FYNNEI. There are 14 residues in the CDR3. Trimming stripped 6 bases from V and 6 bases from J, with 15 bases between. As DNA, the CDR3 is TGTGCCAGCAGCCCCGTCCTAGTGGGTCAGCCCCAGCATTTT. Translated, it gives CASSPVLVGQPQHF.

V and J are TRBV11-2 and TRBJ1-6; D gene unclear. Trimming took off 0 bases at V and 9 bases at J, with 12 bases between the two ends. The CDR3 spans 15 residues. The germline CDR1 and CDR2 sequences are SGHAT and FQNNGV. The CDR3 coding sequence is TGTGCCAGCAGCTTAGAACAAGGCTTTAGTTCACCCCTCCACTTT. This gives the protein CASSLEQGFSSPLHF. The complete variable domain, with remaining parts taken from reference TRBV11-2 and TRBJ1-6, reads EAGVAQSPRYKIIEKRQSVAFWCNPISGHATLYWYQQILGQGPKLLIQFQNNGVVDDSQLPKDRFSAERLKGVDSTLKIQPAKLEDSAVYLCASSLEQGFSSPLHFGNGTRLTVT.

The gene calls are TRBV27 and TRBJ2-4; tentatively, D is TRBD1 (6 bases). This CDR3 comprises 13 residues. The ends were cut back, 5 bases at V and 9 bases at J, with 14 bases in the middle. Germline assignment: CDR1 MNHEY and CDR2 SMNVEV (reference sequence). The chain's CDR3 is CASSPQGLGIQYF. CDR3 DNA sequence: TGTGCCAGCAGTCCTCAGGGGTTGGGCATTCAGTACTTC.

This clone occurred a few times. The chain recombines TRBV6-4 with TRBJ1-2, with no clear D. This CDR3 has 15 residues. The ends were cut back, 6 bases at V and 3 bases at J, with 17 bases in the middle. Germline V gene sequence: CDR1 MRHNA, CDR2 SNTAGT. In DNA form, the CDR3 reads TGTGCCAGCAGCCCCGGTGACGGAGGATACTATGGCTACACCTTC. It codes for CASSPGDGGYYGYTF.

This chain connects TRBV4-1 to TRBJ2-7, with 12 bases matching TRBD2. The ends lost 4 bases at V and 1 base at J; junction bases unmatched: 2. The CDR3 runs to 15 residues. Germline V gene lookup returns CDR1 MGHRA and CDR2 YSYEKL. The DNA for the CDR3 is TGCGCCAGCAGCCCGGGACTAGCGGGTTCCTACGAGCAGTACTTC. It encodes CASSPGLAGSYEQYF.

The genes are TRBV4-2 and TRBJ2-3; the D gene is possibly TRBD1 (5 bases). Trimming took off 6 bases at V and 5 bases at J, with 12 bases between the two ends. This CDR3 region has 13 residues. Germline values: CDR1 LGHNA, CDR2 YNFKEQ. CDR3 sequence reads: CASRHRGRDTQYF. Here the CDR3 DNA reads TGTGCCAGCAGGCATAGGGGTCGAGATACGCAGTATTTT.

The chain has TRBV9 and TRBJ2-6, with TRBD2 as a possible D gene (5 bases). The CDR3 length is 15 residues. CDR1 is SGDLS and CDR2 is YYNGEE in the germline V gene. V lost 2 bases and J lost 4, with 10 bases in between. In nucleotides, the CDR3 is TGTGCCAGCAGCGTTGCCCGGAGGGGGGCCAACGTCCTGACTTTC. Its protein is CASSVARRGANVLTF.

This clone has only one observation. The rearrangement joins TRBV25-1 to TRBJ2-6; D is unresolved. V shed 4 bases and J shed 2 bases, with 12 bases lying between them. CDR3 length: 16 amino acids. Germline V gene sequence: CDR1 MGHDK, CDR2 SYGVNS. This CDR3 is CASSASTDPGANVLTF. CDR3 nucleotide sequence: TGTGCCAGCAGTGCCTCCACAGATCCTGGGGCCAACGTCCTGACTTTC.